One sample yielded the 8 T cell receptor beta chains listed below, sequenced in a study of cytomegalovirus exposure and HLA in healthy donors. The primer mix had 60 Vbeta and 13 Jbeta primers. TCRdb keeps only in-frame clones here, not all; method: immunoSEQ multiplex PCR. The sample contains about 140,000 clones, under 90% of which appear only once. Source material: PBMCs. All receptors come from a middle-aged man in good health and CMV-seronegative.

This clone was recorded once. As DNA, the CDR3 is TGTGCCAGCACAACAGGGACAGGTTTAAGGGTTGGCTACACCTTC. Protein product: CASTTGTGLRVGYTF. The chain couples TRBV7-9 to TRBJ1-2; 8 bases are a match to TRBD1. The CDR3 runs to 15 residues. After removal of 7 bases from V and 7 bases from J, the junction contained 14 bases not matched to a gene. Germline V lookup: CDR1 SEHNR, CDR2 FQNEAQ (reference sequence).

DNA for the CDR3: TGTGCCAGCAGCTTAGCGGGACTAGCGGTAGATACGCAGTATTTT. Its protein product is CASSLAGLAVDTQYF. V gene TRBV7-6 combines with J gene TRBJ2-3; 11 nucleotides line up with TRBD2. The CDR3 is 15 amino acids. The V gene's germline CDR1 is SGHVS and CDR2 FNYEAQ. V was pared by 0 bases and J by 5 bases, with 1 base of the junction left unmatched.

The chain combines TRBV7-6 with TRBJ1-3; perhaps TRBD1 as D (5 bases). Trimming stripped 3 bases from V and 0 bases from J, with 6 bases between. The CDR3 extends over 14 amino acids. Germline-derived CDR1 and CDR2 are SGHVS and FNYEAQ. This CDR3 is CASSLDISGNTIYF. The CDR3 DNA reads TGTGCCAGCAGCTTGGACATCTCTGGAAACACCATATATTTT.

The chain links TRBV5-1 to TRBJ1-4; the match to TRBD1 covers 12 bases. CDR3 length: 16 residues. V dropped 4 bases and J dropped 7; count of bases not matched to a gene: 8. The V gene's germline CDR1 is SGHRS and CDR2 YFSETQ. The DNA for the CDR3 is TGCGCCAGCAGCGTAGGGGACAGGGGGCAAGGTGAAAAACTGTTTTTT. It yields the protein CASSVGDRGQGEKLFF.

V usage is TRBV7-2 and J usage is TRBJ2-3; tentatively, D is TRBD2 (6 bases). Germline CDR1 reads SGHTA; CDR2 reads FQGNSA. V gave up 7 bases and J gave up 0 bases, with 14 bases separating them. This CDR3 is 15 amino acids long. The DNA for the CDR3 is TGTGCCAGCACCCCGAGTGGGGGGAGCACAGATACGCAGTATTTT. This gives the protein CASTPSGGSTDTQYF.

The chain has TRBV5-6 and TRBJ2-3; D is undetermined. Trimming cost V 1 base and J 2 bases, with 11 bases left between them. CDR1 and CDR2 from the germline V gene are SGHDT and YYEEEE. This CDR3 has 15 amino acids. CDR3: CASSLIRAYTDTQYF. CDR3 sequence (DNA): TGTGCCAGCAGCTTGATAAGAGCGTACACAGATACGCAGTATTTT.

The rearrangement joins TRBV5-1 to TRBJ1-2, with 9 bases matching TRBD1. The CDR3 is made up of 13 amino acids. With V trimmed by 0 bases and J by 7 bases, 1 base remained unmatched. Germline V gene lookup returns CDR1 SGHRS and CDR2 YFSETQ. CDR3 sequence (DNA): TGCGCCAGCAGCTTGGGACAGGGGGTTGGCTACACCTTC. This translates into CASSLGQGVGYTF.

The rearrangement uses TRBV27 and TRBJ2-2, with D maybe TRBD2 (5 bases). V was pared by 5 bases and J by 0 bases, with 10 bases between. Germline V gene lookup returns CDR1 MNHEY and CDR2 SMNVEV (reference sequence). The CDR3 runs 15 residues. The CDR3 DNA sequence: TGTGCCAGCAGTCGGACGGGAACGAACACCGGGGAGCTGTTTTTT. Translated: CASSRTGTNTGELFF.